The rows below give T cell receptor beta chains drawn from one sample of a study of cytomegalovirus exposure and HLA in healthy donors. Some clones are missing from TCRdb's copy, which holds only in-frame ones; the method was immunoSEQ multiplex PCR. Seen here are 55,000 to 75,000 clones, about 74% observed once, and the top ten hold over 9.5%. The specimen was PBMCs. The receptors shown here come from a human donor in good health. CDR3s include the opening cysteine and the closing phenylalanine or tryptophan. D genes are given only for firm matches. Clone size appears in some rows only: once, few, many, or a class for an expanded clone.

j_call d_call clone_size v_call cdr3_nt cdr3_aa
TRBJ1-5 NA hyperexpanded TRBV6-1 TGTGCCAGCAGTGAAGGACAGGAGGTACAGCCCCAGCATTTT CASSEGQEVQPQHF
TRBJ1-2 TRBD1 few TRBV19 TGTGCCAGTAGCTGGACAGGCGATGGCTACACCTTC CASSWTGDGYTF
TRBJ1-2 NA once TRBV5-8 TGTGCCAGCAGCCCCAGCGCTAACTATGGCTACACCTTC CASSPSANYGYTF
TRBJ1-1 NA NA TRBV6-5 TGTGCCAGCAGTTACACAGGGAGCACTGAAGCTTTCTTT CASSYTGSTEAFF
TRBJ1-2 NA NA TRBV14 TGTGCCAGCAGCCAAGACAGGGTAAACAACTATGGCTACACCTTC CASSQDRVNNYGYTF
TRBJ1-3 NA NA TRBV7-2 TGTGCCAGCAGCTTAAGCAGGGTCGGCTCTGGAAACACCATATATTTT CASSLSRVGSGNTIYF
TRBJ1-1 TRBD1 few TRBV30 TGTGCCTGGAGTGTGGGACAGGGGTGGAACACTGAAGCTTTCTTT CAWSVGQGWNTEAFF
TRBJ1-1 NA once TRBV7-7 TGTGCCAGCAGCCCCGACAGGTTCGGTGAAGCTTTCTTT CASSPDRFGEAFF
TRBJ1-1 NA NA TRBV19 TGTGCCAGTACTTCCCCCACTGAAGCTTTCTTT CASTSPTEAFF
TRBJ2-5 NA NA TRBV5-8 TGTGCCAGCAGCTCGGGGGTTGCGCAAGAGACCCAGTACTTC CASSSGVAQETQYF
TRBJ2-7 TRBD2 NA TRBV2 TGTGCCAGCAGTCCGACTAGCGGGGTCTACGAGCAGTACTTC CASSPTSGVYEQYF
TRBJ2-3 NA NA TRBV25-1 TGTGCCAGCAGTGAATGGAGCGGAGGGGCAGATACGCAGTATTTT CASSEWSGGADTQYF
TRBJ2-5 NA NA TRBV7-9 TGTGCCAGCAGCCCTGGGGCAGGAGAGGACCAAGAGACCCAGTACTTC CASSPGAGEDQETQYF
TRBJ1-1 TRBD1 few TRBV4-1 TGCGCCAGCAGCCACTTCAAGGGACAGATGAACACTGAAGCTTTCTTT CASSHFKGQMNTEAFF
TRBJ2-1 NA NA TRBV27 TGTGCCAGCAGTTTACAGGCGGGTGCAAATGAGCAGTTCTTC CASSLQAGANEQFF
TRBJ2-7 NA NA TRBV9 TGTGCCAGCAGCGTAGAACCACTAGCCTACGAGCAGTACTTC CASSVEPLAYEQYF
TRBJ2-2 TRBD1 once TRBV7-7 TGTGCCGGCCGACAGGGACCCACCGGGGAGCTGTTTTTT CAGRQGPTGELFF
TRBJ1-3 TRBD1 NA TRBV6-1 TGTGCCAGCAGGAGGGACAGCACCTCTGGAAACACCATATATTTT CASRRDSTSGNTIYF
TRBJ1-1 NA few TRBV7-3 TGTGCCAGCAGCTTATCCTCGACAAACACTGAAGCTTTCTTT CASSLSSTNTEAFF
TRBJ1-3 TRBD1 once TRBV13 TGTGCCAGCAACCCCGGGACAGGGTTCTCTGGAAACACCATATATTTT CASNPGTGFSGNTIYF
TRBJ1-4 NA NA TRBV30 TGTGCCTGGAACGGTAATGAAAAACTGTTTTTT CAWNGNEKLFF
TRBJ2-5 NA few TRBV11-2 TGTGCCAGCAGCTTGACGAGGGGGGAGGGAGAGACCCAGTACTTC CASSLTRGEGETQYF
TRBJ2-1 TRBD2 NA TRBV7-6 TGTGCCAGCAGTCTCGTTGGGGAGCGGGAGGTAAATGAGCAGTTCTTC CASSLVGEREVNEQFF
TRBJ2-3 NA NA TRBV7-9 TGTGCCAGCAGCTTAGCCAGACACCCGGCGGATACGCAGTATTTT CASSLARHPADTQYF
TRBJ2-3 TRBD1 once TRBV15 TGTGCCACCAGCAGGTTTTCAGGGGGTAGCACAGATACGCAGTATTTT CATSRFSGGSTDTQYF
TRBJ2-3 TRBD2 NA TRBV5-1 TGCGCCAGCAGCTTGGCCCGAACAGCGGGAGGTCGGACAGATACGCAGTATTTT CASSLARTAGGRTDTQYF
TRBJ2-7 TRBD2 NA TRBV6-6 TGTGCCAGCAGTTTCTTAGCGGGAGCCTACGAGCAGTACTTC CASSFLAGAYEQYF
TRBJ1-6 NA once TRBV30 TGTGCCTGGAGCGAGACAGGAAAGCCGAGCAATTCACCCCTCCACTTT CAWSETGKPSNSPLHF
TRBJ1-2 TRBD1 NA TRBV18 TGTGCCAGCTCACTTGGACAGGGGGATGGCTACACCTTC CASSLGQGDGYTF
TRBJ1-1 TRBD1 NA TRBV10-3 TGTGCCTCTCAGGGGGCCGGGGGGTGTGAAGCTTTCTTT CASQGAGGCEAFF
TRBJ2-1 NA NA TRBV29-1 TGCAGCGTTGTCGGAACAGGCCTGTCCTACAATGAGCAGTTCTTC CSVVGTGLSYNEQFF
TRBJ2-7 NA NA TRBV27 TGTGCCAGCTGGGGAAAGGGGGAGCAGTACTTC CASWGKGEQYF
TRBJ2-1 TRBD1 NA TRBV27 TGTGCCAGCAGTTTTCCCGGGACAGCGAATGAGCAGTTCTTC CASSFPGTANEQFF
TRBJ2-6 TRBD1 NA TRBV5-4 TGTGCCAGCAGCTCGGGACAGCCTGGGGCCAACGTCCTGACTTTC CASSSGQPGANVLTF
TRBJ2-1 NA NA TRBV28 TGTGCCAGCAGCACACGAGGGCGGTCGTATCCGTTCTTC CASSTRGRSYPFF
TRBJ2-5 NA few TRBV6-5 TGTGCCAGCAGTTATGTTATGGGCAGCTACCAAGAGACCCAGTACTTC CASSYVMGSYQETQYF
TRBJ2-7 TRBD2 few TRBV2 TGTGCCAGCATTCTTGGGACTAGCGGGACCCTGAGGGAAGAGCAGTACTTC CASILGTSGTLREEQYF
TRBJ2-6 TRBD2 NA TRBV13 TGTGCCAGCAGCTCCCCCTTAGCGGGAATAGCTGGGGCCAACGTCCTGACTTTC CASSSPLAGIAGANVLTF
TRBJ2-6 NA few TRBV25-1 TGTGCCAGCAGTGAATCGGGGACAAGGACCTCTGGGGCCAACGTCCTGACTTTC CASSESGTRTSGANVLTF
TRBJ2-1 TRBD2 NA TRBV4-1 TGCGCCAGCAGCCCTACCCTAGCGGGAGGATTCAATGAGCAGTTCTTC CASSPTLAGGFNEQFF
TRBJ1-2 TRBD1 NA TRBV30 TGTGCCTGGGGTGGACAGGGGGCGTATTACTATGGCTACACCTTC CAWGGQGAYYYGYTF